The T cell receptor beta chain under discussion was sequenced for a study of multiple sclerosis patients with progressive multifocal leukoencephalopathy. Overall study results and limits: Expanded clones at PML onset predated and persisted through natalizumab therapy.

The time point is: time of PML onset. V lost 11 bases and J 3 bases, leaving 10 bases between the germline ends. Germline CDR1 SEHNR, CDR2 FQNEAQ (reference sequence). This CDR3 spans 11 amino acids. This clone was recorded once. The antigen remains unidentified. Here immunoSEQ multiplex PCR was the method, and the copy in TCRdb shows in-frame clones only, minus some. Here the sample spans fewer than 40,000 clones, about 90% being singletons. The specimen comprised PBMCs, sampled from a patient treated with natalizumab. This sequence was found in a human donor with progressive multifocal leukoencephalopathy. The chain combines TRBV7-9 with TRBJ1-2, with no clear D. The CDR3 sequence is CALWFDYGYTF. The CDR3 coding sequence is TGTGCCCTGTGGTTCGACTATGGCTACACCTTC.